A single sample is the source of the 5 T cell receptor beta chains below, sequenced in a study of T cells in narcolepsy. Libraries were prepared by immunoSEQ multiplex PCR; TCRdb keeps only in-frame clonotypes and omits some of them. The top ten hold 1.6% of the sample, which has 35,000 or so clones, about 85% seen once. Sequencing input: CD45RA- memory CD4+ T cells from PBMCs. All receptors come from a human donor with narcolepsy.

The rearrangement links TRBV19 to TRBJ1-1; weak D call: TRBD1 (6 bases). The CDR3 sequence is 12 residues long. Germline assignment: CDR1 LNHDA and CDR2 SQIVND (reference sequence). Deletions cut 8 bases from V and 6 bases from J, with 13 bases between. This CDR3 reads CASQGHSPEAFF. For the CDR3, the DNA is TGTGCCAGTCAGGGGCACAGCCCTGAAGCTTTCTTT. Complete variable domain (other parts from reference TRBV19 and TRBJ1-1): DGGITQSPKYLFRKEGQNVTLSCEQNLNHDAMYWYRQDPGQGLRLIYYSQIVNDFQKGDIAEGYSVSREKKESFPLTVTSAQKNPTAFYLCASQGHSPEAFFGQGTRLTVV.

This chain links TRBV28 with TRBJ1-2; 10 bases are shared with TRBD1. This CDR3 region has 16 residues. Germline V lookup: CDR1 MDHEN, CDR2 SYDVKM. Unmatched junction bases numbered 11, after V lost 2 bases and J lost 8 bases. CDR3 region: CASSLRTGTGDLGYTF. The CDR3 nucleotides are TGTGCCAGCAGTTTACGAACCGGGACAGGGGATCTGGGCTACACCTTC.

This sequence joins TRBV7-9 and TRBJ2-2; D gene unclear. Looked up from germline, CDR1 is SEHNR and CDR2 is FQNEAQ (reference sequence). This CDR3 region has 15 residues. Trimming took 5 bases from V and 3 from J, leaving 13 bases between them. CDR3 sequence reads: CASSRGTAYTGELFF. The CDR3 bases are TGTGCCAGCAGCCGAGGAACAGCTTACACCGGGGAGCTGTTTTTT.

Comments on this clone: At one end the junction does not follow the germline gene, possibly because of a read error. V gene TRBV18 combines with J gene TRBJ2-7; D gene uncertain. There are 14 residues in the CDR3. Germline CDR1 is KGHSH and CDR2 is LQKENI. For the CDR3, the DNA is TGTGCCAGCTCCCCACCCAGTTATCCTAGTGAGCAGTACTTC. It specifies CASSPPSYPSEQYF.

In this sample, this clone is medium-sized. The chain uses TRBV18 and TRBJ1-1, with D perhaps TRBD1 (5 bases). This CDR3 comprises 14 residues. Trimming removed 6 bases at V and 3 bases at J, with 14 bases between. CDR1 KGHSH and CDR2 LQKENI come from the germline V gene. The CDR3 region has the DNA TGTGCCAGCTCCCAAGCGGGACGGGACACTGAAGCTTTCTTT. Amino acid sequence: CASSQAGRDTEAFF.